The 21 T cell receptor beta chains given below trace back to one sample, sequenced in a study of cytomegalovirus exposure and HLA in healthy donors (dated 2017 in TCRdb). Library construction relied on the immunoSEQ multiplex PCR assay. For the multiplex PCR, a mixture combining 60 forward primers for TCR Vbeta segments and 13 reverse primers for TCR Jbeta segments was used. Drawn from immuneACCESS, this table holds only the in-frame rearrangements with V and J called that TCRdb kept. Clones are partly lost; checked studies trace under half to an unresolved V gene and leave the rest unexplained. The sample table lists fewer than 100,000 clones, 80% of them with a count of one. Jointly, the top ten make up 1.1% of the sample. Sequenced material: PBMCs. The origin of the receptors is a male donor in good health and CMV-seronegative.

This chain links TRBV4-2 with TRBJ2-2; 11 nucleotides agree with TRBD2. V trimming: 1 base; J trimming: 6 bases; junction bases outside the gene matches: 10. CDR3 size: 18 residues. CDR1 LGHNA and CDR2 YNFKEQ come from the germline V gene. The CDR3 nucleotides are TGTGCCAGCAGCCAAGCAACTAGCGGGGGCCCACTACCCGGGGAGCTGTTTTTT. It is translated as CASSQATSGGPLPGELFF.

The J gene is TRBJ2-3, the V gene TRBV7-2, with a possible D match to TRBD2 (6 bases). The CDR3 extends over 17 amino acids. V gave up 5 bases and J gave up 3 bases, with 21 bases separating them. The germline gives CDR1 SGHTA, CDR2 FQGNSA. CDR3 loop: CASSQEGTGRGTDTQYF. The DNA for the CDR3 is TGTGCCAGCAGCCAGGAAGGGACCGGGAGAGGGACAGATACGCAGTATTTT.

J is TRBJ2-1 and V is TRBV4-1; the match to TRBD1 covers 10 bases. The CDR3 is 16 amino acids. After removal of 2 bases from V and 5 bases from J, the junction contained 6 bases not matched to a gene. The germline V gene has CDR1 MGHRA and CDR2 YSYEKL. The CDR3 region has the DNA TGCGCCAGCAGCCAACCGACAGGGGGCAGGAACAATGAGCAGTTCTTC. Translation gives CASSQPTGGRNNEQFF.

The gene calls are TRBV2 and TRBJ1-6, with a tentative D call TRBD1 (6 bases). The CDR3 spans 16 residues. Germline CDR1 SNHLY, CDR2 FYNNEI. Trimming cost V 4 bases and J 9 bases, with 19 bases left between them. The CDR3 sequence is CASSGPSGTGRSPLHF. The CDR3 DNA follows: TGTGCCAGCAGTGGTCCTTCCGGTACAGGGCGTTCACCCCTCCACTTT.

The chain recombines TRBV21-1 with TRBJ2-3; the table names TRBD2, a call not compared with the DNA. TRBV21-1 is given as a pseudogene. The CDR3 spans 19 residues. Here the CDR3 reads CASSPRLAGGRKDTDTQYF. The CDR3 bases are TGTGCCAGCAGCCCCAGACTAGCGGGGGGGCGGAAAGACACAGATACGCAGTATTTT.

This chain uses TRBV30 with TRBJ1-2, with D hard to call. The germline V gene encodes CDR1 GTSNPN and CDR2 SVGIG (reference sequence). V dropped 2 bases and J dropped 2 bases, with 9 bases sitting between them. This CDR3 contains 13 residues. CDR3 coding DNA: TGTGCCTGGAGTAACTCTTTGAACTATGGCTACACCTTC. It specifies CAWSNSLNYGYTF.

This CDR3 reads CASSSRAGGPSTDTQYF. As DNA, the CDR3 is TGTGCCAGCAGCAGCAGAGCGGGGGGACCGAGCACAGATACGCAGTATTTT. The chain employs TRBV11-3 and TRBJ2-3; TRBD2 matches 9 bases. This CDR3 region has 17 residues. CDR1 is SGHNT and CDR2 is YENEEA in the germline V gene. V was pared by 5 bases and J by 0 bases, with 9 bases of the junction left unmatched.

The chain joins TRBV16 to TRBJ2-4, with no clear D. The CDR3 consists of 16 residues. V was clipped by 2 bases and J by 1 base, with 12 bases between them. Germline values: CDR1 KGHSY, CDR2 FQNENV. CDR3 in amino acids: CASSQEALEAKNIQYF. The CDR3 region has the DNA TGTGCCAGCAGCCAAGAGGCGTTGGAGGCCAAAAACATTCAGTACTTC.

This clone is a singleton in its sample. The chain combines TRBV28 with TRBJ1-5, with a weak D call TRBD1 (5 bases). In germline, CDR1 is MDHEN, CDR2 SYDVKM. CDR3 size: 17 residues. The germline V and J ends were trimmed by 4 bases and 6 bases, with 22 bases remaining between them. For the CDR3, the DNA is TGTGCCAGCAGTTATAGGGGTGGGTCGTCAGTAGGTCAGCCCCAGCATTTT. Residues: CASSYRGGSSVGQPQHF. Supplemented by reference TRBV28 and TRBJ1-5, the full variable domain reads DVKVTQSSRYLVKRTGEKVFLECVQDMDHENMFWYRQDPGLGLRLIYFSYDVKMKEKGDIPEGYSVSREKKERFSLILESASTNQTSMYLCASSYRGGSSVGQPQHFGDGTRLSIL.

The chain recombines TRBV4-1 with TRBJ2-1; 10 positions agree with TRBD2. The CDR3 is 15 residues long. The germline V gene has CDR1 MGHRA and CDR2 YSYEKL. The ends lost 2 bases at V and 10 bases at J; junction bases unmatched: 8. The CDR3 DNA sequence: TGCGCCAGCAGCCAAATAAGCGGGGGGGCTAAAGAGCAGTTCTTC. It translates to CASSQISGGAKEQFF.

The gene calls are TRBV2 and TRBJ1-4; D may be TRBD1 (6 bases). Trimming left V 7 bases short and J 3 bases short, with 12 bases between. Germline assignment: CDR1 SNHLY and CDR2 FYNNEI. The CDR3 has 14 amino acids. CDR3 loop: CASKRQAPNEKLFF. In DNA form, the CDR3 reads TGTGCCAGCAAACGACAGGCCCCTAATGAAAAACTGTTTTTT. The variable domain in full, completed from reference TRBV2 and TRBJ1-4, reads EPEVTQTPSHQVTQMGQEVILRCVPISNHLYFYWYRQILGQKVEFLVSFYNNEISEKSEIFDDQFSVERPDGSNFTLKIRSTKLEDSAMYFCASKRQAPNEKLFFGSGTQLSVL.

The chain employs TRBV6-1 and TRBJ2-7; maybe TRBD2 (5 bases). The CDR3 length is 14 residues. Trimming took off 3 bases at V and 5 bases at J, with 14 bases between the two ends. Germline assignment: CDR1 MNHNS and CDR2 SASEGT. The CDR3 loop is CASSDRGFYNEQYF. The DNA of the CDR3 is TGTGCCAGCAGTGATCGGGGTTTTTATAACGAGCAGTACTTC.

This sequence joins TRBV28 and TRBJ1-1; 9 nucleotides line up with TRBD1. CDR1 is MDHEN and CDR2 is SYDVKM in the germline V gene. The CDR3 is 15 amino acids. V lost 3 bases to trimming and J lost 6 bases; unmatched junction nucleotides: 8. The CDR3 sequence is CASSLAQGAFAEAFF. Written as DNA, the CDR3 is TGTGCCAGCAGTTTGGCACAGGGGGCTTTCGCTGAAGCTTTCTTT.

The chain joins TRBV7-9 to TRBJ2-7, with 9 nucleotides matching TRBD1. The CDR3 consists of 14 residues. CDR1 is SEHNR and CDR2 is FQNEAQ in the germline V gene (reference sequence). V lost 5 bases to trimming and J lost 3 bases; unmatched junction nucleotides: 5. Here the CDR3 DNA reads TGTGCCAGCAGCGCGGACAGGGGCCTCTACGAGCAGTACTTC. This sequence encodes CASSADRGLYEQYF.

The gene calls are TRBV2 and TRBJ2-5; TRBD1 matches at 9 bases. This CDR3 contains 14 residues. V trimming: 6 bases; J trimming: 2 bases; junction bases outside the gene matches: 4. CDR1 SNHLY and CDR2 FYNNEI come from the germline V gene. Here the CDR3 DNA reads TGTGCCAGCAGCGCGGACAGGGGTCAAGAGACCCAGTACTTC. Its translation is CASSADRGQETQYF.

J is TRBJ2-1 and V is TRBV30; a possible D gene is TRBD1 (5 bases). CDR3 length: 16 amino acids. V was clipped by 2 bases and J by 6 bases, with 20 bases between them. Germline CDR1 is GTSNPN and CDR2 is SVGIG (reference sequence). In DNA form, the CDR3 reads TGTGCCTGGAGTTTGTTTCGTAGGGGTCCCGGCAATGAGCAGTTCTTC. Translating gives CAWSLFRRGPGNEQFF.

The chain is built from TRBV6-5 and TRBJ2-2; 8 bases are shared with TRBD1. The CDR3 has 14 amino acids. Germline trimming cut 6 bases from V and 6 bases from J; bases unmatched to any gene: 6. Germline V gives CDR1 MNHEY, CDR2 SVGAGI. The CDR3 DNA follows: TGTGCCAGCAGGTCAGGGGGCCGCGCCGGGGAGCTGTTTTTT. Translation: CASRSGGRAGELFF.

This clone has only a few counts. Other DNA sequences from this sample encode an identical CDR3 as well. The J gene is TRBJ2-5, the V gene TRBV5-6; D uncertain. Trimming took 2 bases from V and 5 from J, leaving 10 bases between them. Germline CDR1 is SGHDT and CDR2 is YYEEEE. There are 13 residues in the CDR3. DNA of the CDR3: TGTGCCAGCAGCTTAAGGAACGGGGAGACCCAGTACTTC. Translating it yields CASSLRNGETQYF.

The rearrangement uses TRBV10-1 and TRBJ2-7; TRBD1 agrees at 9 bases. CDR3 size: 15 residues. Germline V gene lookup returns CDR1 WNHNN and CDR2 SYGVQD (reference sequence). After removal of 3 bases from V and 7 bases from J, the junction contained 10 bases not matched to a gene. The CDR3: CASSDSTGGIQEQYF. CDR3 DNA sequence: TGCGCCAGCAGTGATAGTACAGGGGGCATTCAGGAGCAGTACTTC.

The J gene is TRBJ2-7, the V gene TRBV15; D gene ambiguous. The V end was cut by 3 bases, the J end by 5 bases, with 5 bases between. The CDR3 is 11 residues long. Germline CDR1 reads LNHNV; CDR2 reads YYDKDF (reference sequence). The CDR3 DNA is TGTGCCACCAGCAGGGGCGACGAGCAGTACTTC. It translates to CATSRGDEQYF.

CDR3 protein: CASSLVSGSEYEQYF. Written as DNA, the CDR3 is TGTGCCAGCAGCTTAGTTAGCGGGAGTGAATACGAGCAGTACTTC. The V gene is TRBV7-9, the J gene TRBJ2-7; 9 bases fit TRBD2. CDR1 SEHNR and CDR2 FQNEAQ come from the germline V gene (reference sequence). The trim removed 1 base at V and 4 bases at J, leaving 5 bases unmatched. The CDR3 sequence is 15 residues long.